Listed below are T cell receptor beta chains from one sample, sequenced in a study of PD-L1 blockade in urothelial cancer. Here immunoSEQ multiplex PCR was the method, and the copy in TCRdb shows in-frame clones only, minus some. The sample lists some 90,000 clones, roughly 90% occurring once. Here the sequenced sample was PBMCs, taken around atezolizumab (anti-PD-L1) treatment. All receptors derive from a woman older than 75 with urothelial cancer. CDR3s include the opening cysteine and the closing phenylalanine or tryptophan. The D gene is left open where the match is weak. The size entry is marked missing in some rows and otherwise reads once, few, many or a size class.

J gene,clone size,V gene,D gene,CDR3 protein,CDR3 DNA
TRBJ1-3,once,TRBV19,NA,CASSPHDWAVSGNTIYF,TGTGCCAGTAGCCCCCATGATTGGGCCGTCTCTGGAAACACCATATATTTT
TRBJ1-4,NA,TRBV7-9,TRBD1,CASSFGTGTGANEKLFF,TGTGCCAGCAGCTTCGGGACCGGGACAGGAGCTAATGAAAAACTGTTTTTT
TRBJ1-1,once,TRBV30,TRBD1,CAWGTGTENTEAFF,TGTGCCTGGGGGACCGGGACAGAGAACACTGAAGCTTTCTTT
TRBJ2-7,once,TRBV7-9,TRBD2,CATGKGLAGSYEQYF,TGTGCCACGGGGAAGGGACTAGCGGGATCCTACGAGCAGTACTTC
TRBJ2-2,NA,TRBV10-3,NA,CAISDPGVGAGELFF,TGTGCCATCAGTGATCCAGGGGTCGGGGCCGGGGAGCTGTTTTTT
TRBJ2-5,NA,TRBV15,NA,CATSRDKSFSQETQYF,TGTGCCACCAGCAGAGATAAGAGCTTTTCTCAAGAGACCCAGTACTTC
TRBJ1-2,NA,TRBV18,NA,CASSPGRQEAVSYTF,TGTGCCAGCTCACCGGGGCGACAGGAGGCCGTCAGCTACACCTTC
TRBJ2-1,NA,TRBV6-6,NA,CASTKGPSEHPGEQFF,TGTGCCAGTACCAAGGGGCCCTCCGAGCACCCGGGTGAGCAGTTCTTC
TRBJ2-3,NA,TRBV19,TRBD2,CASRTLAGDADTQYF,TGTGCCAGTAGGACACTAGCGGGAGATGCAGATACGCAGTATTTT
TRBJ2-1,NA,TRBV21-1,NA,CASTLLAGDNYNEQFF,TGTGCCAGCACCTTGTTAGCGGGAGACAACTACAATGAGCAGTTCTTC
TRBJ1-1,NA,TRBV6-5,NA,CASSLVGENTEAFF,TGTGCCAGCAGTCTTGTAGGGGAGAACACTGAAGCTTTCTTT
TRBJ1-5,NA,TRBV5-1,NA,CASSTDSTGQPQHF,TGCGCCAGCAGCACTGACAGTACGGGTCAGCCCCAGCATTTT
TRBJ2-7,NA,TRBV6-1,NA,CASSLEADSYEQYF,TGTGCCAGCAGCCTCGAGGCAGACTCCTACGAGCAGTACTTC
TRBJ1-2,NA,TRBV6-6,TRBD1,CASTGQGISGYTF,TGTGCCAGCACGGGACAGGGAATAAGTGGCTACACCTTC
TRBJ2-1,NA,TRBV7-9,NA,CASSARQVLSSYNEQFF,TGTGCCAGCAGCGCGAGACAGGTACTGAGCTCCTACAATGAGCAGTTCTTC
TRBJ2-2,NA,TRBV5-4,TRBD2,CASSSRGTSGRSDTGELFF,TGTGCCAGCAGCTCACGGGGGACTAGCGGGAGATCGGACACCGGGGAGCTGTTTTTT
TRBJ2-2,NA,TRBV11-2,NA,CASSLQLAGELFF,TGTGCCAGCAGCTTACAGCTAGCCGGGGAGCTGTTTTTT
TRBJ2-3,NA,TRBV19,NA,CASSIMARTDTQYF,TGTGCCAGTAGTATTATGGCCCGCACAGATACGCAGTATTTT
TRBJ1-2,once,TRBV28,TRBD1,CASNVQGARGYTF,TGTGCCAGCAATGTACAGGGGGCGCGGGGCTACACCTTC
TRBJ1-3,NA,TRBV2,TRBD1,CAIRVDRAGGNTIYF,TGTGCCATCCGCGTTGACAGGGCGGGTGGAAACACCATATATTTT
TRBJ2-3,NA,TRBV6-1,TRBD1,CASSEYRQGYTDTQYF,TGTGCCAGCAGTGAATATCGACAGGGATACACAGATACGCAGTATTTT
TRBJ2-7,few,TRBV27,TRBD2,CASRPSLAGGPHEQYF,TGTGCCAGCAGACCATCACTAGCGGGAGGGCCCCACGAGCAGTACTTC
TRBJ2-3,once,TRBV28,NA,CASSSAGRGSPTDTQYF,TGTGCCAGCAGCTCCGCGGGCCGGGGTAGCCCCACAGATACGCAGTATTTT
TRBJ2-7,NA,TRBV28,TRBD2,CASSLGGLEIIEQYF,TGTGCCAGCAGTCTAGGGGGACTAGAGATAATCGAGCAGTACTTC
TRBJ1-1,once,TRBV27,TRBD1,CASKQGQGEAFF,TGTGCCAGCAAACAGGGACAGGGAGAAGCTTTCTTT
TRBJ2-7,NA,TRBV4-1,TRBD2,CASSQEAASGSPYEQYF,TGCGCCAGCAGCCAAGAAGCGGCTAGCGGGAGTCCCTACGAGCAGTACTTC